This T cell receptor (beta chain) was captured by sequencing in a study of blood T cells in healthy people across ages. The CDR3 totals 15 residues. Germline assignment: CDR1 SGHKS and CDR2 YYEKEE (reference sequence). V gave up 4 bases and J gave up 5 bases, with 17 bases separating them. Sample donors were healthy Caucasian individuals that came from Russia, aged roughly 6 to 100. The authors isolated at least 6.5 million PBMCs per sample. It was with a sample-barcoded 5' primer and a J-beta primer mix that a second PCR of about 6 to 12 cycles was run. Every single cDNA molecule received a tag from a template-switch adaptor with 12 random nucleotides. TCRdb re-called the 5' RACE reads through MiXCR, storing one row per CDR3 protein. The sample has 790,000 or so distinct CDR3 sequences; roughly 56% are singletons.

This TCR derives from a man between 35 and 55 years old in good health. This chain connects TRBV5-5 to TRBJ2-3, with D possibly matching TRBD2 (7 bases). Sequences were obtained from blood. The CDR3 DNA follows: TGTGCCAGCAGCCAGACGGCGGGGGCTTTAGATACGCAGTATTTT. Its protein product is CASSQTAGALDTQYF.